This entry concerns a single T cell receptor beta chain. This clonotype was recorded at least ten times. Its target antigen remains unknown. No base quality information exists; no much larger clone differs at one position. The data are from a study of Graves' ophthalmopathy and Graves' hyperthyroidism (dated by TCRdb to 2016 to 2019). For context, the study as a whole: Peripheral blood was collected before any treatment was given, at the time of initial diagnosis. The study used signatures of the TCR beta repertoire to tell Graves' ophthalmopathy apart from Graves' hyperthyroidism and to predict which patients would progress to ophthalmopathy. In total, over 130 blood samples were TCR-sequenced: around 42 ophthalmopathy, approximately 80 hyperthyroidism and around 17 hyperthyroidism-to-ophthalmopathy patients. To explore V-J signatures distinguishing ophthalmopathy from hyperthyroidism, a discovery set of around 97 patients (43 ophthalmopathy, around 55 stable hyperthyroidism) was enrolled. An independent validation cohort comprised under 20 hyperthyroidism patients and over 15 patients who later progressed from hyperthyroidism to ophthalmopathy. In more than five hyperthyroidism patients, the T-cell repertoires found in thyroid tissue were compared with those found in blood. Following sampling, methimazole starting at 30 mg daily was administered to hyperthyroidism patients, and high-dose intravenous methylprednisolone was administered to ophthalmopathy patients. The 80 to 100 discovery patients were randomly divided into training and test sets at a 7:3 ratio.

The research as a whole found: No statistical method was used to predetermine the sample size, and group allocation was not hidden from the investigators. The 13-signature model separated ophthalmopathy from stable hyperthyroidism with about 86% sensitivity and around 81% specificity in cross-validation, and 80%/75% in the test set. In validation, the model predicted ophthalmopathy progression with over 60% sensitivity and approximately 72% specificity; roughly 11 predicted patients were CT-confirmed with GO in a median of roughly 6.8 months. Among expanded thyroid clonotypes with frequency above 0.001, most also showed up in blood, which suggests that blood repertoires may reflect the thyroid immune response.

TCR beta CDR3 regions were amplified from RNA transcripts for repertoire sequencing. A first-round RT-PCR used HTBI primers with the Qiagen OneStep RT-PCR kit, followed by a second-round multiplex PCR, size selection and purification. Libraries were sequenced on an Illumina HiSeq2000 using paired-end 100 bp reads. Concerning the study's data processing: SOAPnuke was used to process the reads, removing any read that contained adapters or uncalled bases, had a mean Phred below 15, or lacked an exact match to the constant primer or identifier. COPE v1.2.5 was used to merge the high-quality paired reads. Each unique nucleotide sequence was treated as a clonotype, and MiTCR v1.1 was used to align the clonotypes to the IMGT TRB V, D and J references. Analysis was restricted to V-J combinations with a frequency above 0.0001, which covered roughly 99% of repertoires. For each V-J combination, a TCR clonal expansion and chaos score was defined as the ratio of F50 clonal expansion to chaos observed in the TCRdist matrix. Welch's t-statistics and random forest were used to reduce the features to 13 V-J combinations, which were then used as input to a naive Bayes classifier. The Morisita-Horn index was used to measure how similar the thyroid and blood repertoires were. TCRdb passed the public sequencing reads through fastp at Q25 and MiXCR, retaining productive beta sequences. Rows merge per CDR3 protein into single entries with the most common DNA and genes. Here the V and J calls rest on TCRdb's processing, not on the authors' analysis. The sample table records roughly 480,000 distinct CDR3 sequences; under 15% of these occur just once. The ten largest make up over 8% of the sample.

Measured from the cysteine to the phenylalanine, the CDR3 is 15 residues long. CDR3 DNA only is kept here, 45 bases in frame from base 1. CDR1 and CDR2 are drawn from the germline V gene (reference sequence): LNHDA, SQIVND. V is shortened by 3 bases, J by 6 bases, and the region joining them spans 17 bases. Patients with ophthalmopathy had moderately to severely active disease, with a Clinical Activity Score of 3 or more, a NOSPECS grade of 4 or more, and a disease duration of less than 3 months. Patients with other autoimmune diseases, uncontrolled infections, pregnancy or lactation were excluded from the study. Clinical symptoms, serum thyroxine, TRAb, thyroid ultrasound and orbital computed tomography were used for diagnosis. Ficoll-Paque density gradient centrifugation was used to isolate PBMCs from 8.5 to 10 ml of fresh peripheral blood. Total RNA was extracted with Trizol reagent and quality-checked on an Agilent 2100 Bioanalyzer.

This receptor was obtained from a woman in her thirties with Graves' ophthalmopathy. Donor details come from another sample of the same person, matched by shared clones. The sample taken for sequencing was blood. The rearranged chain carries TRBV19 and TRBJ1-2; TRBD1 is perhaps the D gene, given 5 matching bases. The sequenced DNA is TGTGCCAGTAGTATCGGTTTAGCAGGGAGTAATGGCTACACCTTC. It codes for CASSIGLAGSNGYTF. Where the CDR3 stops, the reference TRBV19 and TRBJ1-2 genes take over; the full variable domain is DGGITQSPKYLFRKEGQNVTLSCEQNLNHDAMYWYRQDPGQGLRLIYYSQIVNDFQKGDIAEGYSVSREKKESFPLTVTSAQKNPTAFYLCASSIGLAGSNGYTFGSGTRLTVV.